These 16 T cell receptor beta chains originate from one sample sequenced in a study of shared clonotypes between healthy human individuals. The protocol was immunoSEQ multiplex PCR, while the TCRdb copy is restricted to in-frame clones and leaves out a portion. Altogether millions of clones are present, 93% being singletons, with the ten largest covering 1.5% to 2%. Positive CCR7 selection of CD45RO-negative cells yielded the naive CD8 cells, and terminally differentiated effector memory CD45RA+ cells were excluded. The material sequenced was naive CD8+ T cells from PBMCs. Receptors were obtained from a man younger than 30 in good health. Some clones in this sample may be carry-over from other donors' samples.

The rearrangement joins TRBV9 to TRBJ1-4; D uncertain. Germline CDR1 SGDLS, CDR2 YYNGEE. This CDR3 spans 15 amino acids. V was pared by 0 bases and J by 3 bases, with 9 bases between. The CDR3 region is CASSVEAGSNEKLFF. CDR3 sequence (DNA): TGTGCCAGCAGCGTAGAGGCCGGTTCTAATGAAAAACTGTTTTTT.

The rearrangement uses TRBV5-1 and TRBJ1-1, with no clear D. Germline V gene sequence: CDR1 SGHRS, CDR2 YFSETQ. With 4 bases removed from V and 0 bases from J, the gap between germline ends came to 7 bases. CDR3 length equals 13 residues. CDR3 protein: CASSADMNTEAFF. The CDR3 coding sequence is TGCGCCAGCAGCGCCGACATGAACACTGAAGCTTTCTTT.

This clone appeared a few times. The V and J genes are TRBV19 and TRBJ2-2; D call uncertain. Germline CDR1 is LNHDA and CDR2 is SQIVND (reference sequence). This CDR3 has 14 residues. Trimming stripped 2 bases from V and 5 bases from J, with 9 bases between. CDR3 sequence (DNA): TGTGCCAGTAGTATACCCAGGCATACCGGGGAGCTGTTTTTT. Its protein is CASSIPRHTGELFF. The full variable domain, with the rest looked up from reference TRBV19 and TRBJ2-2, is DGGITQSPKYLFRKEGQNVTLSCEQNLNHDAMYWYRQDPGQGLRLIYYSQIVNDFQKGDIAEGYSVSREKKESFPLTVTSAQKNPTAFYLCASSIPRHTGELFFGEGSRLTVL.

V usage is TRBV9 and J usage is TRBJ2-3; TRBD2 matches at 8 bases. Trimming cost V 4 bases and J 2 bases; bases outside gene matches: 3. The CDR3 totals 14 residues. Germline assignment: CDR1 SGDLS and CDR2 YYNGEE. CDR3 amino acids: CASSLGLATDTQYF. The CDR3, as DNA: TGTGCCAGCAGCCTCGGACTAGCCACAGATACGCAGTATTTT.

V is TRBV27 and J is TRBJ1-4; TRBD1 might be the D (6 bases). Germline V gene lookup returns CDR1 MNHEY and CDR2 SMNVEV (reference sequence). With 8 bases removed from V and 7 bases from J, the gap between germline ends came to 14 bases. The length of the CDR3 is 13 residues. The CDR3 region is CASLGEGGEKLFF. The CDR3 region has the DNA TGTGCCAGCCTTGGGGAGGGGGGTGAAAAACTGTTTTTT.

The gene calls are TRBV27 and TRBJ1-5; 8 nucleotides line up with TRBD1. The CDR3 is 15 amino acids. V shed 5 bases and J 2 bases; nucleotides not matched to a gene: 5. Germline V gene lookup returns CDR1 MNHEY and CDR2 SMNVEV (reference sequence). The CDR3, as DNA: TGTGCCAGCAGTCAGGGGGCTAGCGGCAATCAGCCCCAGCATTTT. This translates into CASSQGASGNQPQHF.

The chain's CDR3 is CASSGGTRSSYEQYF. The CDR3, as DNA: TGTGCCAGCAGCGGCGGGACTAGGAGCTCCTACGAGCAGTACTTC. V is TRBV9 and J is TRBJ2-7, with 8 positions matching TRBD2. The germline gives CDR1 SGDLS, CDR2 YYNGEE. This CDR3 contains 15 residues. J gave up 0 bases and V 3 bases, and 5 bases lay outside the gene matches.

This rearrangement joins TRBV6-6 to TRBJ2-7; 8 bases align to TRBD2. The germline V gene encodes CDR1 MNHNY and CDR2 SVGAGI (reference sequence). After removal of 5 bases from V and 5 bases from J, the junction contained 11 bases not matched to a gene. CDR3 length: 15 residues. For the CDR3, the DNA is TGTGCCAGCAGTGATCTAGCGGGCCCTTGGGACGAGCAGTACTTC. It specifies CASSDLAGPWDEQYF.

This sequence joins TRBV6-1 and TRBJ2-2; D unclear. This CDR3 comprises 17 residues. The germline V gene has CDR1 MNHNS and CDR2 SASEGT. V shed 2 bases and J shed 4 bases, with 17 bases lying between them. CDR3 DNA: TGTGCCAGCAGTGAACGGCACGGAACCCAGATCACCGGGGAGCTGTTTTTT. This sequence encodes CASSERHGTQITGELFF.

The genes are TRBV11-2 and TRBJ2-1, with D possibly being TRBD2 (5 bases). The CDR3 length is 15 residues. Per germline, CDR1 SGHAT and CDR2 FQNNGV. V lost 4 bases and J lost 3, with 13 bases in between. The CDR3, as DNA: TGTGCCAGCAGCTATGAAAGCGGATTCTACAATGAGCAGTTCTTC. The encoded protein is CASSYESGFYNEQFF.

This rearrangement joins TRBV27 to TRBJ2-6; D remains ambiguous. Germline loops: CDR1 MNHEY, CDR2 SMNVEV (reference sequence). Deletions cut 3 bases from V and 2 bases from J, with 5 bases between. This CDR3 has 14 residues. CDR3 loop: CASSLAAGANVLTF. CDR3 sequence (DNA): TGTGCCAGCAGTTTGGCCGCTGGGGCCAACGTCCTGACTTTC.

The chain has TRBV6-4 and TRBJ1-2; possibly TRBD1 for D (6 bases). Germline lookup yields CDR1 MRHNA and CDR2 SNTAGT. V was shortened by 0 bases and J by 8 bases, with 16 bases between the two germline ends. This CDR3 spans 15 amino acids. CDR3 in amino acids: CASSDSARGPSGYTF. In DNA form, the CDR3 reads TGTGCCAGCAGTGACTCGGCGCGGGGGCCAAGCGGCTACACCTTC.

This chain uses TRBV5-4 with TRBJ2-3, with D hard to call. The CDR3 loop spans 13 amino acids. The germline V and J ends were trimmed by 4 bases and 3 bases, with 9 bases remaining between them. In germline, CDR1 is SGHNT, CDR2 YYREEE (reference sequence). CDR3 region: CASSPEITDTQYF. The CDR3 DNA is TGTGCCAGCAGCCCGGAGATAACAGATACGCAGTATTTT. Drawing the rest from reference TRBV5-4 and TRBJ2-3, the complete variable domain is ETGVTQSPTHLIKTRGQQVTLRCSSQSGHNTVSWYQQALGQGPQFIFQYYREEENGRGNFPPRFSGLQFPNYSSELNVNALELDDSALYLCASSPEITDTQYFGPGTRLTVL.

The rearrangement links TRBV29-1 to TRBJ2-2; no clear D gene. Between the trimmed V and J ends, which lost 7 bases and 4 bases, there was a span of 7 bases. CDR1 is SQVTM, CDR2 ANQGSEA, per germline. The CDR3 totals 11 residues. The CDR3 sequence: CSARSTGELFF. As DNA, the CDR3 is TGCAGCGCGAGATCCACCGGGGAGCTGTTTTTT.

This chain joins TRBV21-1 and TRBJ1-1. TRBV21-1 is annotated as a pseudogene. This CDR3 is 14 amino acids long. The CDR3 sequence is CASSNRGLETEAFF. CDR3 nucleotides: TGTGCCAGCAGCAATCGGGGGCTAGAAACTGAAGCTTTCTTT.

The genes are TRBV4-3 and TRBJ1-4; D is ambiguous. The germline V and J ends were trimmed by 4 bases and 0 bases, with 12 bases remaining between them. This CDR3 comprises 16 residues. The V gene's germline CDR1 is LGHNA and CDR2 YSLEER. This chain's CDR3 is CASSRLAAATNEKLFF. CDR3 coding DNA: TGCGCCAGCAGCCGTTTGGCGGCTGCAACTAATGAAAAACTGTTTTTT.